This T cell receptor beta chain was identified in a study of beta chain features in type 1 diabetes. The wider study: Healthy donors and patients had similar age, gender and cell yields. Sorted cells, some 98,000,000 in number, were examined across all samples. Study-level findings and limits: All four CD4+ subsets from Type 1 diabetes patients carried moderately but significantly shorter TCRB CDR3s.

The sample holds a few counts of this clone. Antigen unknown. Germline V CDR1 and CDR2: MGHRA, YSYEKL. V shed 1 base and J 2 bases; nucleotides not matched to a gene: 3. The CDR3 sequence is 15 residues long. The entirety of the isolated RNA underwent reverse transcription, so expressed TCRB transcripts were sequenced. TCRdb's copy holds only in-frame clones and misses some; the assay was immunoSEQ multiplex PCR. This table holds a few hundred thousand clones, approximately 15% found once. The origin of this receptor is a woman aged 18-29 years in good health. The chain combines TRBV4-1 with TRBJ2-5, with 8 positions matching TRBD1. Sample: naive CD4+ T cells from blood. CDR3 nucleotide sequence: TGCGCCAGCAGCCAAGTGAGGACAGGGCAAGAGACCCAGTACTTC. Amino acids: CASSQVRTGQETQYF.